This TCR beta chain comes out of a study of a mutant IDH1 vaccine in newly diagnosed glioma. This CDR3 has 11 residues. Germline V gives CDR1 ENHRY, CDR2 SYGVKD. Trimming pared 5 bases from V and 8 bases from J, leaving 10 bases between. As to time point: baseline, week 1 (first vaccination visit). The treatment here: pre-vaccination baseline after standard-of-care therapy. Generated by immunoSEQ multiplex PCR, the TCRdb table keeps only in-frame clones and is missing some. The sample includes under 65,000 clones, 80% to 90% of them seen just once. The sample here was PBMCs, taken from a glioma patient treated with radiotherapy, temozolomide or both. This chain joins TRBV10-3 and TRBJ2-7, with D possibly TRBD2 on 7 matching bases. The sequence derives from a man between 18 and 35 years old with glioma. CDR3 in DNA: TGTGCCATCAGTCCGGGGGGCCAGCAGTACTTC. Translating it yields CAISPGGQQYF.